This TCR beta chain was captured by sequencing in a study of blood T cells in healthy people across ages. Study-wide points: Strong correlation linked observed beta diversity and percent naive T cells. Unsorted PBMC material precluded a definitive naive versus antigen-experienced comparison. As age increased, TCR beta diversity per million T cells fell in a roughly linear fashion.

Comments on this clonotype: Antigen: not known.

The second PCR ran roughly 7 to 11 cycles with a sample-barcoded 5' primer and J-beta primers. TCRdb redid the calling of the 5' RACE reads with MiXCR, one entry per CDR3 protein. The table has approximately 800,000 distinct CDR3 sequences, 58% seen once. Researchers isolated at least 6 million PBMCs per sample. V lost 0 bases to trimming and J lost 8 bases; unmatched junction nucleotides: 4. In germline, CDR1 is SGHRS, CDR2 YFSETQ. This CDR3 has 14 residues. This chain links TRBV5-1 with TRBJ2-1; 8 bases are shared with TRBD1. The sequence derives from a man aged 25-45 years in good health. Sequences were obtained from blood. The DNA for the CDR3 is TGCGCCAGCAGCTTGGTTCCAGGGGGCGATGAGCAGTTCTTC. The encoded protein is CASSLVPGGDEQFF.